These T cell receptor beta chains were read from a single sample in a study of T cell changes during pregnancy in multiple sclerosis. Measured with immunoSEQ multiplex PCR; TCRdb has only the in-frame clones, and not every one. Altogether just under 50,000 clones are present, approximately 94% being singletons, with the ten largest covering less than 0.4%. This specimen was CD4+ T cells from peripheral blood mononuclear cells, taken in the third trimester of pregnancy. Source of these receptors: a female donor with multiple sclerosis, enrolled in a pregnancy study. Both conserved end residues are part of each CDR3. Fields, in order: J gene, V gene, CDR3 protein.

j_call: TRBJ1-6; v_call: TRBV5-6; cdr3_aa: CASSLDRDSPLHF
j_call: TRBJ1-2; v_call: TRBV5-6; cdr3_aa: CASFRWTGRYGYTF
j_call: TRBJ2-7; v_call: TRBV7-8; cdr3_aa: CASSLTGTGTNEQYF
j_call: TRBJ2-2; v_call: TRBV5-4; cdr3_aa: CASSSPGAVGELFF
j_call: TRBJ1-1; v_call: TRBV4-3; cdr3_aa: CASSQDLQGVTEAFF
j_call: TRBJ1-2; v_call: TRBV5-4; cdr3_aa: CASSPGTERDGYTF
j_call: TRBJ1-2; v_call: TRBV7-9; cdr3_aa: CASSRGTGTNYGYTF
j_call: TRBJ2-1; v_call: TRBV5-1; cdr3_aa: CASSRQSTGDMGEQFF
j_call: TRBJ2-4; v_call: TRBV5-4; cdr3_aa: CASSYRGNQNIQYF
j_call: TRBJ1-6; v_call: TRBV19; cdr3_aa: CASSNRDRVNSPLHF
j_call: TRBJ1-1; v_call: TRBV7-8; cdr3_aa: CASSLAGQGYSTEAFF
j_call: TRBJ1-1; v_call: TRBV16; cdr3_aa: CASSATGDFMNTEAFF
j_call: TRBJ1-4; v_call: TRBV7-9; cdr3_aa: CASSSGTGGGHNEKLFF
j_call: TRBJ1-3; v_call: TRBV5-1; cdr3_aa: CASSPRTGSSGNTIYF
j_call: TRBJ2-1; v_call: TRBV20-1; cdr3_aa: CSALLAREQFF
j_call: TRBJ1-5; v_call: TRBV27; cdr3_aa: CASRPLGAGIGNQPQHF
j_call: TRBJ1-2; v_call: TRBV4-2; cdr3_aa: CASSRPGQGNGYTF
j_call: TRBJ1-1; v_call: TRBV5-4; cdr3_aa: CASILTGRRNTEAFF
j_call: TRBJ1-5; v_call: TRBV19; cdr3_aa: CASSIEQGAAQPQHF
j_call: TRBJ2-5; v_call: TRBV7-2; cdr3_aa: CASSFGGLAGGKEETQYF
j_call: TRBJ2-3; v_call: TRBV5-6; cdr3_aa: CASTLERADTQYF
j_call: TRBJ1-2; v_call: TRBV5-1; cdr3_aa: CASRTGQGAPGYTF
j_call: TRBJ1-6; v_call: TRBV5-5; cdr3_aa: CASSSRVAGASSPLHF
j_call: TRBJ2-7; v_call: TRBV2; cdr3_aa: CASSELPGSYEQYF
j_call: TRBJ2-7; v_call: TRBV11-3; cdr3_aa: CASSSPMRQEYEQYF
j_call: TRBJ1-2; v_call: TRBV28; cdr3_aa: CASSGGARYGYTF
j_call: TRBJ1-4; v_call: TRBV6-5; cdr3_aa: CASSSGGRTNEKLFF